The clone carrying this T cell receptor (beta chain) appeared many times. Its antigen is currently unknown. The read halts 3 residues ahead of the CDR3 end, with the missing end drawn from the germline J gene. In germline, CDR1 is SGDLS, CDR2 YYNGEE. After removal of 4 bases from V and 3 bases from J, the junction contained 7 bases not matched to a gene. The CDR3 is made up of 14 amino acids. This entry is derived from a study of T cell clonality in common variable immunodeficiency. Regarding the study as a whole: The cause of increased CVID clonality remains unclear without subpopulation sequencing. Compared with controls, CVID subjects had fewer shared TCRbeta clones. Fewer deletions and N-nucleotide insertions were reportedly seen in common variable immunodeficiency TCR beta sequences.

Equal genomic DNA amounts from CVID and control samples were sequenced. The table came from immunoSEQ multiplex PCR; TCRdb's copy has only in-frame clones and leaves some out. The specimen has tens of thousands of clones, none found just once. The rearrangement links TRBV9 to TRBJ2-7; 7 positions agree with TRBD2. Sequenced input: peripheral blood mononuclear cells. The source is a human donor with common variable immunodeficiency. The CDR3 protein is CASSPSAGLYEQYF. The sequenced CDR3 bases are TGTGCCAGCAGCCCATCAGCGGGACTCTACGAG.